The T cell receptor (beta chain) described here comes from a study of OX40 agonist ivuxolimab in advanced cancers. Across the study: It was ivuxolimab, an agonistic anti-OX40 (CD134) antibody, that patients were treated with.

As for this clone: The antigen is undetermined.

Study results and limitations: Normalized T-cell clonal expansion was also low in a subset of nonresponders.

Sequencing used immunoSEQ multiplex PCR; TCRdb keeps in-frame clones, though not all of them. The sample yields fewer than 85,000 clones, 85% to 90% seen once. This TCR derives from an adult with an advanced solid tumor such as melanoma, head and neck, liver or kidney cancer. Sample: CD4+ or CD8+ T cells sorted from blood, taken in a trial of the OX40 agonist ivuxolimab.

The CDR3 region is CASSQDQDPLRGGGGEKLFF. As DNA, the CDR3 is TGCGCCAGCAGCCAAGACCAAGATCCTCTCAGGGGAGGCGGAGGCGAAAAACTGTTTTTT. This sequence joins TRBV4-1 and TRBJ1-4, with D possibly TRBD1 on 6 matching bases. The V end was cut by 0 bases, the J end by 8 bases, with 28 bases between. There are 20 residues in the CDR3. Germline loops: CDR1 MGHRA, CDR2 YSYEKL.